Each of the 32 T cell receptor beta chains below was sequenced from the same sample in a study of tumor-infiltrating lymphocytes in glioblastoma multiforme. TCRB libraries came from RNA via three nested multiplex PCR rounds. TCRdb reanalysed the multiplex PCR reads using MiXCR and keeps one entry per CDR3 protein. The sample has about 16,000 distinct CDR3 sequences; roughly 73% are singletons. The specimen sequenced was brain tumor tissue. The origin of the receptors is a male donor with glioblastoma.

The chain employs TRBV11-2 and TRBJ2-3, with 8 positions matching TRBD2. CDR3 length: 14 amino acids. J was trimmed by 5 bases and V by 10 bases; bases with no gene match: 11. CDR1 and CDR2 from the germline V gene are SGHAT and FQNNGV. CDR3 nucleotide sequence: TGTGCCAACAATACTCTAGCGGGTGGAGATACGCAGTATTTT. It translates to CANNTLAGGDTQYF.

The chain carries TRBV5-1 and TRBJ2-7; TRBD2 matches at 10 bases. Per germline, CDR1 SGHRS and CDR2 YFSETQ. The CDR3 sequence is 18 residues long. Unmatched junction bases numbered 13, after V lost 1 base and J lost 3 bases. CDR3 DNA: TGCGCCAGCAGCTTGCTCGGGACCAGCGGGAGGGCTTTCTACGAGCAGTACTTC. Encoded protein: CASSLLGTSGRAFYEQYF.

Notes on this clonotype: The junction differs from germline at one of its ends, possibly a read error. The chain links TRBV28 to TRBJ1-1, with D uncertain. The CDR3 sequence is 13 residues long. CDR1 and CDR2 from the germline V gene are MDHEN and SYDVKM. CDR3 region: CANSPPAVVEAFF. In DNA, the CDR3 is TGTGCCAACAGTCCCCCCGCGGTTGTCGAAGCTTTCTTT.

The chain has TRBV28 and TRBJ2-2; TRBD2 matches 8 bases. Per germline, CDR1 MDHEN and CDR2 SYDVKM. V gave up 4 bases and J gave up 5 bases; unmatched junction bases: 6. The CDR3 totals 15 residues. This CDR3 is CASSSGAGETGELFF. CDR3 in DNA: TGTGCCAGCAGTTCTGGAGCGGGAGAGACCGGGGAGCTGTTTTTT.

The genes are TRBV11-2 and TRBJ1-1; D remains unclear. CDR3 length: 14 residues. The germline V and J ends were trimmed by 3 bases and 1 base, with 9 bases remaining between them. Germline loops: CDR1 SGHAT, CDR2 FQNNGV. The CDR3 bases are TGTGCCAGCAGCTTTAGTTGGGAGAACACTGAAGCTTTCTTT. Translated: CASSFSWENTEAFF.

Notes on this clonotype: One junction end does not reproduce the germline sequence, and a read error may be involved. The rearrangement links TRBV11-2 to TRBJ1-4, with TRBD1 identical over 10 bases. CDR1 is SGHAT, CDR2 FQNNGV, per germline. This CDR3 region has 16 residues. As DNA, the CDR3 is TGTGCCAGTAGCTTAGGCGGGACAGGGGAGATTGAAAAACCGTTTTTT. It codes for CASSLGGTGEIEKPFF.

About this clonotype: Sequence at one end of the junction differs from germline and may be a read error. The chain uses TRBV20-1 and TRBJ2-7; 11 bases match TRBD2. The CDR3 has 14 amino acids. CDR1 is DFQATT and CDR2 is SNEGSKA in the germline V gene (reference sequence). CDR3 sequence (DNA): TGCAGTGATAGGGCACTAGCGGGAGCTCACGAGCAGTGCTTC. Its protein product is CSDRALAGAHEQCF.

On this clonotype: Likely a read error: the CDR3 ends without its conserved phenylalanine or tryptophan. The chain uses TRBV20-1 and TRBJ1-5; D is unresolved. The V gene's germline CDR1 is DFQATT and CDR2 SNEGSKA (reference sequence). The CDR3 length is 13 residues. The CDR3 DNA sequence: TGCAATGCTAGAGAGGACTCCAATCAGCCCCAGCATCTT. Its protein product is CNAREDSNQPQHL.

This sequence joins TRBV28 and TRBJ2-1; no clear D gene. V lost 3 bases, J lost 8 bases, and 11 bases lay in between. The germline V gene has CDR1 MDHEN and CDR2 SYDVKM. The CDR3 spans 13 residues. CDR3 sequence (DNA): TGTGCCAGCAGTTTCGTTCAAATCCATGAGCAGTTCTTC. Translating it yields CASSFVQIHEQFF.

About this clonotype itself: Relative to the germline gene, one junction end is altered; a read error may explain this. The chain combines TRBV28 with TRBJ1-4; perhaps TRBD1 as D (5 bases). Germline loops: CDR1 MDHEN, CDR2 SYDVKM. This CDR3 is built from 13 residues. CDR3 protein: CASLGGTNEKLLF. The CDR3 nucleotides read TGTGCCAGTCTGGGAGGGACTAATGAAAAACTGCTCTTT.

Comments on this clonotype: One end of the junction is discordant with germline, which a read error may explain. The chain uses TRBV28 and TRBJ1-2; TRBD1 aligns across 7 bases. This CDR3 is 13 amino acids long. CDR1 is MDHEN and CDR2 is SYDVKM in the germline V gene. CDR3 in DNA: TGTGCCAGCAGAACAGGGGATCAGCGGAGCTACGACTTC. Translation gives CASRTGDQRSYDF.

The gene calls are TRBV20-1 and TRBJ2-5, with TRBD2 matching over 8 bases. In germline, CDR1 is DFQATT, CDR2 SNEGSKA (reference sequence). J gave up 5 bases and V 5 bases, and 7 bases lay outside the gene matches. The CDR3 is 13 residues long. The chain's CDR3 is CSAPGGGDETQYF. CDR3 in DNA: TGCAGTGCTCCCGGGGGGGGGGATGAGACCCAGTACTTC.

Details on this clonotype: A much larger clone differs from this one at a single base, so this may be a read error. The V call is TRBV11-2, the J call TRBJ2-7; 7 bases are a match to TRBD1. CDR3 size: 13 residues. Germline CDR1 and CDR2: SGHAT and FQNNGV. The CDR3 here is CDSSRDRAYEQYF. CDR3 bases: TGTGACAGCAGCCGAGACAGGGCATACGAGCAGTACTTC.

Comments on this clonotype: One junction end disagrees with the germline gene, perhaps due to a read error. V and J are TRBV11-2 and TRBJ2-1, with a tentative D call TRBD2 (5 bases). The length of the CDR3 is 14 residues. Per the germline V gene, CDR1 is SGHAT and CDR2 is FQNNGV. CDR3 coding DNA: TGTGCTAGCAGCCCCGGGAACACCTACAATGAGCAGTTCTTC. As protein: CASSPGNTYNEQFF.

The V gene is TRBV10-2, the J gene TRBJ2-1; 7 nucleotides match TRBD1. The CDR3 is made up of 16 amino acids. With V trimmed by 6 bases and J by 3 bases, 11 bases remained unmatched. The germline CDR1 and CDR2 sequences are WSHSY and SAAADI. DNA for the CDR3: TGCGCCAGCAGAACAAGGACAGGCGATATCTACAATGAGCAGTTCTTC. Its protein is CASRTRTGDIYNEQFF.

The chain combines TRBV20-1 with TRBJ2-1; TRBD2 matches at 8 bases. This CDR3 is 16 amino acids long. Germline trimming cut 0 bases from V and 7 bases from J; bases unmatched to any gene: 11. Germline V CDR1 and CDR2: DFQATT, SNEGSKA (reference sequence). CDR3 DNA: TGCAGTGCTAGAGATTCGAGGGAGGGCGGGAGGAATGAGCAGTTCTTC. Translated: CSARDSREGGRNEQFF.

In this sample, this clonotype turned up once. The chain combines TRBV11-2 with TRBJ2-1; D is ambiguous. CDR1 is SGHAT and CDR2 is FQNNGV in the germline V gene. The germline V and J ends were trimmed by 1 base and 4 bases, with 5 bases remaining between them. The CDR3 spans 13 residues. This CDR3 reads CASSLARYNEQFF. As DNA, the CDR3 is TGTGCCAGCAGCTTAGCCCGGTACAATGAGCAGTTCTTC.

The CDR3 DNA is TGTGCCAGCTCCCAGACCAAGGCCTTCGCGTACGAGCAGTACTTC. Translation gives CASSQTKAFAYEQYF. The genes are TRBV6-5 and TRBJ2-7, with D hard to call. V lost 8 bases to trimming and J lost 4 bases, with 21 bases between them. The CDR3 spans 15 residues. The germline CDR1 and CDR2 sequences are MNHEY and SVGAGI.

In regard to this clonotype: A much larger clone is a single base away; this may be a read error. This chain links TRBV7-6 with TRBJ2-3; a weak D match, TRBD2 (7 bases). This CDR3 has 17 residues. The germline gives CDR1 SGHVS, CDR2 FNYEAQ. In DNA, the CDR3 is TGTGCCAGCAGTTCCTCGTGGGGAGGGGGGGACACAGTTACGCAGTATTTT. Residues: CASSSSWGGGDTVTQYF.

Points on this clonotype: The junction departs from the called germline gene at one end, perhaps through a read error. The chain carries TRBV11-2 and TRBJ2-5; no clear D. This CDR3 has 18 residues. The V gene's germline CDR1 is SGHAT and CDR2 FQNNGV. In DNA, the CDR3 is TGCGCCAGCAGTTCGACCACCGACACGGCGTTTTTTGTGGAGACCCAGTACTTC. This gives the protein CASSSTTDTAFFVETQYF.

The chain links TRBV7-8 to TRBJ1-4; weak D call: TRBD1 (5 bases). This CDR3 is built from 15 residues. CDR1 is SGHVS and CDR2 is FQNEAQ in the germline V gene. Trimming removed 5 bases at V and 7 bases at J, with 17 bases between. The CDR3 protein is CASSPLLGGTEKLFF. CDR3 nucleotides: TGTGCCAGCAGCCCGCTCCTAGGAGGGACTGAAAAACTGTTTTTT. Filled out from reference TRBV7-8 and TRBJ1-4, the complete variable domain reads GAGVSQSPRYKVAKRGQDVALRCDPISGHVSLFWYQQALGQGPEFLTYFQNEAQLDKSGLPSDRFFAERPEGSVSTLKIQRTQQEDSAVYLCASSPLLGGTEKLFFGSGTQLSVL.

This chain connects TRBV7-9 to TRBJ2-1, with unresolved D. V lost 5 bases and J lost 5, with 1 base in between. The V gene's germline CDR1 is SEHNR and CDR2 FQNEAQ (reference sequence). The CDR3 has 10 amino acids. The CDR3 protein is CASSHNEQFF. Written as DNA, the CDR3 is TGTGCCAGCAGCCACAATGAGCAGTTCTTC. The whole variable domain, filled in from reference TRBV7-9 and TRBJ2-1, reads DTGVSQNPRHKITKRGQNVTFRCDPISEHNRLYWYRQTLGQGPEFLTYFQNEAQLEKSRLLSDRFSAERPKGSFSTLEIQRTEQGDSAMYLCASSHNEQFFGPGTRLTVL.

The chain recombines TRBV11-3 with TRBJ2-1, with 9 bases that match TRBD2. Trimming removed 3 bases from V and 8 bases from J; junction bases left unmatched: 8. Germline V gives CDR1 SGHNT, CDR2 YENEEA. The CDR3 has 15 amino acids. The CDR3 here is CASSLRREGFHEQFF. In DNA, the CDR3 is TGTGCCAGCAGCTTGCGGCGGGAGGGATTCCATGAGCAGTTCTTC.

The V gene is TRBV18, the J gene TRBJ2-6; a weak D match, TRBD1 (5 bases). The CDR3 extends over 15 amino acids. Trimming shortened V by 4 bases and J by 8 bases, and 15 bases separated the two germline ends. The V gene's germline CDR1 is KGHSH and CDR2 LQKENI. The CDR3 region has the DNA TGTGCCAGCTCACTCGTAAGTAGGGGATCCAACGTCCTGACTTTC. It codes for CASSLVSRGSNVLTF.

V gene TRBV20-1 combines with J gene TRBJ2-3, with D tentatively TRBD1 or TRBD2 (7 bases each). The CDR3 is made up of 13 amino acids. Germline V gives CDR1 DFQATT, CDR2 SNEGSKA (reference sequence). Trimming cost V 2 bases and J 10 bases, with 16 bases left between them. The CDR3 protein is CSARHTGEGAQYF. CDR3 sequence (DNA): TGCAGTGCTAGACACACAGGGGAGGGAGCGCAGTATTTT.

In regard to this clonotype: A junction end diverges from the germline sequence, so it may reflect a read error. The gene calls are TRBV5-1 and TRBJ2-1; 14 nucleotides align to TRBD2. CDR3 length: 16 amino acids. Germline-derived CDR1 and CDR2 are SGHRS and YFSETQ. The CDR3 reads CASRRTSGRIDNEQFF. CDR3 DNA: TGCGCCAGCAGACGGACTAGCGGGAGGATAGACAATGAACAGTTCTTC.

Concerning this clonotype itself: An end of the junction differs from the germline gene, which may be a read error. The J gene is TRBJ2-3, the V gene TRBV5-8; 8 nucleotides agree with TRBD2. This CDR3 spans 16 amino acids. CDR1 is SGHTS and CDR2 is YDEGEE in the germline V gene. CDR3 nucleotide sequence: TGTGCCAGCAGCCTCCGCATGGCGGGGGGCACAAATACGCAGTATTTT. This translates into CASSLRMAGGTNTQYF.

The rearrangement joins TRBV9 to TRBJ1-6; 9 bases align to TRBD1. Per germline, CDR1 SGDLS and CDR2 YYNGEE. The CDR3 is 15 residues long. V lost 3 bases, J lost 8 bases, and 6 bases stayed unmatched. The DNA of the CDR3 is TGTGCCAGCAGCGCTGGACAGGGGAGGGATTCACCCCTCCACTTT. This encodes CASSAGQGRDSPLHF.

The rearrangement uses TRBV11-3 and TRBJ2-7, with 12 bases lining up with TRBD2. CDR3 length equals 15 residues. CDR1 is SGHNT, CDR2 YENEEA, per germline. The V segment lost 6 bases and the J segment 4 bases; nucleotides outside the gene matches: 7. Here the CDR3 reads CASSRRLAGVYEQYF. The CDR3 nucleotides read TGTGCCAGCAGTCGTAGACTAGCGGGAGTTTACGAGCAGTACTTC.

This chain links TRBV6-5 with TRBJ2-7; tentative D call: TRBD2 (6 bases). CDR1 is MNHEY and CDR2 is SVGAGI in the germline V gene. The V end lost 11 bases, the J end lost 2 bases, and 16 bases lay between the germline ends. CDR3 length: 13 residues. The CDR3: CACLGGTAYEQYF. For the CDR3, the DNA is TGTGCCTGCCTTGGAGGGACTGCCTACGAGCAGTACTTC.

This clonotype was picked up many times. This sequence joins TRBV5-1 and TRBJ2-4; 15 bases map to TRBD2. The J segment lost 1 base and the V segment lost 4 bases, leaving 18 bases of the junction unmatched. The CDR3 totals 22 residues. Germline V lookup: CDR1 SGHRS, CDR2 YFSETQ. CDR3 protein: CASSPSLGPGLAGGVAKNIQYF. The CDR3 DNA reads TGCGCCAGCAGCCCTTCATTAGGTCCGGGACTAGCGGGAGGAGTGGCCAAAAACATTCAGTACTTC. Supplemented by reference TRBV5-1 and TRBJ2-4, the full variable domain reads KAGVTQTPRYLIKTRGQQVTLSCSPISGHRSVSWYQQTPGQGLQFLFEYFSETQRNKGNFPGRFSGRQFSNSRSEMNVSTLELGDSALYLCASSPSLGPGLAGGVAKNIQYFGAGTRLSVL.

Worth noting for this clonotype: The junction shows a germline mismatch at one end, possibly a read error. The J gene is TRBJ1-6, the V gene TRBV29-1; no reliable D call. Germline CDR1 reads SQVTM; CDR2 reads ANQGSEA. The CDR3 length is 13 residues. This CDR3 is CSVARTRESPLHF. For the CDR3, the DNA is TGCAGCGTTGCCAGGACCAGAGAATCACCCCTCCATTTT.